The text below deals with one T cell receptor beta chain. Germline V lookup: CDR1 MDHEN, CDR2 SYDVKM. V dropped 10 bases and J dropped 0 bases, with 11 bases sitting between them. This CDR3 spans 13 amino acids. Recent vaccinations or acute infections were absent in the healthy HIV-negative adult donors. The data stem from a study of shared clonotypes between healthy human individuals. Every subset's genomic DNA went evenly onto several immunoSEQ plates. Sequencing was performed with immunoSEQ multiplex PCR; in TCRdb, only in-frame clones are kept and a portion is missing. The repertoire holds 1,400,000 or so clones, with 98% to 99% as singletons.

Specimen: naive CD4+ T cells sorted from blood. As to subset: CD45RA+ positively selected. The V gene is TRBV28, the J gene TRBJ2-3, with a tentative D call TRBD2 (6 bases). The source is a man younger than 45 in good health. CDR3 loop: CATLALSTDTQYF. The CDR3 DNA follows: TGTGCCACTCTAGCGCTTAGCACAGATACGCAGTATTTT.